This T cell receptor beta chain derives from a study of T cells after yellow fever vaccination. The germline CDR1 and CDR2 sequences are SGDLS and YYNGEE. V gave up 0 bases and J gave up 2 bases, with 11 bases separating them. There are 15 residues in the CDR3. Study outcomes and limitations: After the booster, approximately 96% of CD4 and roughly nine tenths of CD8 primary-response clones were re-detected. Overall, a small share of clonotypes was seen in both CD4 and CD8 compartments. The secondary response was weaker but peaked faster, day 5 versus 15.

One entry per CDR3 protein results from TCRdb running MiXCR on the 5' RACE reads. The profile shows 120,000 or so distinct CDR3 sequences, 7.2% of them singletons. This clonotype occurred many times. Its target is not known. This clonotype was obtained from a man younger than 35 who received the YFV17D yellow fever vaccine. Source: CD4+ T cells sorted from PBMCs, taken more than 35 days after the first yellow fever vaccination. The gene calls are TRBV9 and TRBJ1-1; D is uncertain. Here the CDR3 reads CASSVDHSPNTEAFF. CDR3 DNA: TGTGCCAGCAGCGTAGATCACAGTCCCAACACTGAAGCTTTCTTT.